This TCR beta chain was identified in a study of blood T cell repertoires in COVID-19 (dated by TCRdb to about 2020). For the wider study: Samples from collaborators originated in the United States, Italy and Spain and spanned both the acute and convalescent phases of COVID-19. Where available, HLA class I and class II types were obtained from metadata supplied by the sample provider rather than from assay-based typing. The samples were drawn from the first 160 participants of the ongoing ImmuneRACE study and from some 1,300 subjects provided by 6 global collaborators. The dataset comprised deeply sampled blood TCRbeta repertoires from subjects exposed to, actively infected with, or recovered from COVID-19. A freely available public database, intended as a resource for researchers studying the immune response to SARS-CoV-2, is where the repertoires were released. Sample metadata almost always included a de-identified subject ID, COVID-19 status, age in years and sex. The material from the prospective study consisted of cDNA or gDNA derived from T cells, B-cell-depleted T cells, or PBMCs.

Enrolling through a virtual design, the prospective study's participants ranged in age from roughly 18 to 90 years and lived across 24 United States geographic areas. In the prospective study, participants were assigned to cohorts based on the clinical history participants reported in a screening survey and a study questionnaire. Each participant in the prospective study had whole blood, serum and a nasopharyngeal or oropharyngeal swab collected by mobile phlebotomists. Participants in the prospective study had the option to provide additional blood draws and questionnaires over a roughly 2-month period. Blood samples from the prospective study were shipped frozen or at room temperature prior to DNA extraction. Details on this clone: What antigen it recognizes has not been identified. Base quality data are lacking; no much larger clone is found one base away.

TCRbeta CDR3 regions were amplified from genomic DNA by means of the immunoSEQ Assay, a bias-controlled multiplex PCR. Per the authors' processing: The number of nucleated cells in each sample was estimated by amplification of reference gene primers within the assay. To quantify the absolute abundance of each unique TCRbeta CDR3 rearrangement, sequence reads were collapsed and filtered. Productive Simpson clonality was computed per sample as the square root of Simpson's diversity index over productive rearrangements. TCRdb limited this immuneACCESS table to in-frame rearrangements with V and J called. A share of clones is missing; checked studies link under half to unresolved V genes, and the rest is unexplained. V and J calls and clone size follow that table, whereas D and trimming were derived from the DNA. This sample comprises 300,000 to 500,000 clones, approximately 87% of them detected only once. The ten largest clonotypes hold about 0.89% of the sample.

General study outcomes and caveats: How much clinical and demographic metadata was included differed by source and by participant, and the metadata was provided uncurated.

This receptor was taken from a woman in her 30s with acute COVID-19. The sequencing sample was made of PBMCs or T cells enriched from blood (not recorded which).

The nucleotides read TGTGCCAGCAGCTTAGGGCGGGGGCAGACCTACGAGCAGTACTTC. This encodes CASSLGRGQTYEQYF. This chain is built from TRBV13 and TRBJ2-7; the D segment could be TRBD2, given 7 matching bases. Based on the germline V gene (reference sequence), the CDR1 and CDR2 sequences are PRHDT and FYEKMQ. From the cysteine up to the phenylalanine, the CDR3 has a length of 15 residues. Of all the DNA, just the CDR3 is kept, 45 bases in frame from base 1. The V end loses 0 bases and the J end loses 2 bases, and a stretch of 11 bases separates them.